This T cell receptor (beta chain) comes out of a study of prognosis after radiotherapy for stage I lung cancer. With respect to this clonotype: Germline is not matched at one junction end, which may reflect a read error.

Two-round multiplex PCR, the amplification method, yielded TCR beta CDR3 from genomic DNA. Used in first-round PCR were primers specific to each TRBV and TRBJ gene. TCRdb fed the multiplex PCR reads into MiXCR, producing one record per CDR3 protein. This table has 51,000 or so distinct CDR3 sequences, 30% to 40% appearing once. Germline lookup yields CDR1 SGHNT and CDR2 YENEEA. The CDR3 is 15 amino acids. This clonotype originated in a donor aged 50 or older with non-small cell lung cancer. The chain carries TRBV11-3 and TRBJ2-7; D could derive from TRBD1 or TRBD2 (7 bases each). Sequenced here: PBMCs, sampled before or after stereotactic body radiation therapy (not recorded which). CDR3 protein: CASSPEGGTDDEHYF. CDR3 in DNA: TGTGCCAGCAGCCCTGAGGGGGGGACAGACGACGAGCATTACTTC. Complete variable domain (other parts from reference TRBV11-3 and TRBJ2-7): EAGVVQSPRYKIIEKKQPVAFWCNPISGHNTLYWYLQNLGQGPELLIRYENEEAVDDSQLPKDRFSAERLKGVDSTLKIQPAELGDSAVYLCASSPEGGTDDEHYFGPGTRLTVT.